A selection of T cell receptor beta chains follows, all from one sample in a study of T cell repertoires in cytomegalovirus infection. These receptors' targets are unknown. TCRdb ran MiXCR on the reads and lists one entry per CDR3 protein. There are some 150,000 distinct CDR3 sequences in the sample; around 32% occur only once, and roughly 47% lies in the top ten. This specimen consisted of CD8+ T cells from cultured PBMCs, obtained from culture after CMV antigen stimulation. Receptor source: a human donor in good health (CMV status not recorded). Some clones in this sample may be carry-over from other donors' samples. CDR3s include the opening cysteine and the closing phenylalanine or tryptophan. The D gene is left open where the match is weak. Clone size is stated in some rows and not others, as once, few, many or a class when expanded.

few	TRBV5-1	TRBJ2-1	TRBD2	CASQTSGDYNEQFF	TGCGCCAGCCAGACTAGCGGGGACTACAATGAGCAGTTCTTC
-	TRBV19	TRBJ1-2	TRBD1	CASTTGQGFFYGYTF	TGTGCCAGTACCACGGGACAGGGATTCTTCTATGGCTACACCTTC
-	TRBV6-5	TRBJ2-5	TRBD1	CASSSLTGAPANLQETQYF	TGTGCCAGCAGTTCCTTAACAGGGGCCCCGGCGAACCTTCAAGAGACCCAGTACTTC
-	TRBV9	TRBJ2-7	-	CASSVGVGAYEQYF	TGTGCCAGCAGCGTAGGGGTAGGCGCCTACGAGCAGTACTTC
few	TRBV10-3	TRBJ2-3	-	CAISAGPSGRTDTQYF	TGTGCCATCAGTGCGGGGCCCTCGGGGCGCACAGATACGCAGTATTTT
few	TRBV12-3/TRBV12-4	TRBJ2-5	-	CASSLFGLVLAEETQYF	TGTGCCAGCAGTTTATTCGGCCTCGTATTGGCAGAAGAGACCCAGTACTTC
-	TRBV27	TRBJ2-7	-	CASSPQGGSYEQYF	TGTGCCAGCAGTCCTCAAGGGGGCTCCTACGAGCAGTACTTC
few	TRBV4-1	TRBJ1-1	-	CASSHRRTTEAFF	TGCGCCAGCAGCCATAGAAGGACCACTGAAGCTTTCTTT
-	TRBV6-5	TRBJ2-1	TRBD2	CASRRRTSETYNEQFF	TGTGCCAGCAGACGCCGGACTAGCGAGACTTACAATGAGCAGTTCTTC
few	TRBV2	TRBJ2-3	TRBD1	CASSGTGTRERTDTQYF	TGTGCCAGCAGTGGGACAGGAACAAGGGAGAGAACAGATACGCAGTATTTT
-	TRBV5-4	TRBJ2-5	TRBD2	CASSLVAGAGETQYF	TGTGCCAGCAGCTTGGTAGCGGGGGCAGGGGAGACCCAGTACTTC
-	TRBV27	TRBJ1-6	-	CASSRGSSYNSPLHF	TGTGCCAGCAGTCGGGGGTCCTCCTATAATTCACCCCTCCACTTT
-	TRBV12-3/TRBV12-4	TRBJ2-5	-	CASSLEGGAQYF	TGTGCCAGCAGTTTAGAGGGTGGGGCCCAGTACTTC
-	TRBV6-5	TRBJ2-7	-	CASSYGQGDYEQYF	TGTGCCAGCAGTTACGGGCAGGGTGACTACGAGCAGTACTTC
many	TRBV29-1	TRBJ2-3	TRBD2	CSVDGLAGPRESPRGGLDTQYF	TGCAGCGTTGACGGGCTAGCGGGCCCGCGGGAGAGCCCGCGGGGGGGCCTGGATACGCAGTATTTT
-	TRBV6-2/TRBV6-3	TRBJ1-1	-	CACALGAGTEAFF	TGTGCCTGTGCCTTGGGAGCGGGAACGGAAGCTTTCTTT
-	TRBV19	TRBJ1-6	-	CASSVLGSNSPLHF	TGTGCCAGTAGTGTCCTGGGATCCAATTCACCCCTCCACTTT
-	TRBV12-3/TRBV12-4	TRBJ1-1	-	CASSFPDRGGTEAFF	TGTGCCAGCAGTTTTCCTGACCGTGGGGGTACTGAAGCTTTCTTT
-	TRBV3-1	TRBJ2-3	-	CASSQVVRELTQYF	TGTGCCAGCAGCCAAGTGGTCAGAGAACTTACGCAGTATTTT
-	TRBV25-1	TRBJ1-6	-	CASSETENSPLHF	TGTGCCAGCAGTGAAACAGAAAATTCACCCCTCCACTTT
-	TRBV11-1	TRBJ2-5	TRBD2	CASSLGSGGGTLQETQYF	TGTGCCAGCAGCTTAGGATCTGGCGGGGGGACCCTTCAAGAGACCCAGTACTTC
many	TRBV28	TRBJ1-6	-	CASSLYAGEDSPLHF	TGTGCCAGCAGTTTATACGCAGGGGAGGATTCACCCCTCCACTTT
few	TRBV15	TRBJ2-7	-	CAASPTGTEQYF	TGTGCCGCGTCGCCTACAGGGACCGAGCAGTACTTC
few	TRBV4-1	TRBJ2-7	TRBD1	CASSHPTGESHEQYF	TGCGCCAGCAGCCATCCGACAGGGGAGAGCCACGAGCAGTACTTC
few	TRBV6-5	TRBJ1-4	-	CASSSGGNNEKLFF	TGTGCCAGCAGTTCTGGAGGGAATAATGAAAAACTGTTTTTT
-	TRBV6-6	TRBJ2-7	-	CASSYPTREVSYEQYF	TGTGCCAGCAGTTACCCAACCCGCGAGGTTTCCTACGAGCAGTACTTC
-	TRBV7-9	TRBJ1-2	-	CASSLKARNYGYTF	TGTGCCAGCAGCCTAAAGGCCAGGAACTATGGCTACACCTTC
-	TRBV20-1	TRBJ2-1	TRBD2	CSATPTSGPYNEQFF	TGCAGTGCTACCCCGACTAGCGGGCCCTACAATGAGCAGTTCTTC
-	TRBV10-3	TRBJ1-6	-	CAISEGQGQSPLHF	TGTGCCATCAGTGAAGGCCAGGGGCAGTCACCCCTCCACTTT
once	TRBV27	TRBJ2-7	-	CASSYSPDYEQYF	TGTGCCAGCAGTTATAGTCCCGACTACGAGCAGTACTTC
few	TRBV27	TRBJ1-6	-	CASSFFPQVNSNSPLHF	TGTGCCAGCAGTTTCTTTCCTCAGGTGAATTCGAATTCACCCCTCCACTTT
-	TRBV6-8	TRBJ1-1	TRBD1	CASSYLRTGGNTEAFF	TGTGCCAGCAGTTACCTTAGGACAGGAGGAAACACTGAAGCTTTCTTT
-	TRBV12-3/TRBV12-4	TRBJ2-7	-	CASSHTVTYEQYF	TGTGCCAGCAGTCACACTGTAACCTACGAGCAGTACTTC
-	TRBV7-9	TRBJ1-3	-	CASSLPRYSGNTIYF	TGTGCCAGCAGCTTACCGCGTTACTCTGGAAACACCATATATTTT
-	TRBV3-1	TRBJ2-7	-	CASSQAMDSPSYEQYF	TGTGCCAGCAGCCAAGCGATGGACAGTCCAAGCTACGAGCAGTACTTC
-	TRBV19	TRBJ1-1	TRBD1	CASSLDRGSTEAFF	TGTGCCAGTAGTTTAGACAGGGGAAGTACTGAAGCTTTCTTT
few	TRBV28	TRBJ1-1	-	CASYDTLNTEAFF	TGTGCCAGCTATGACACTCTGAACACTGAAGCTTTCTTT
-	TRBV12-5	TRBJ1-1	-	CASGFGQAYEAFF	TGTGCTAGTGGTTTTGGCCAGGCGTATGAAGCTTTCTTT
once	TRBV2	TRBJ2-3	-	CASRGFSPGNSDTQYF	TGTGCCAGCAGGGGATTCTCACCCGGTAATTCAGATACGCAGTATTTT
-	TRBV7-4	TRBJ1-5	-	CASSKSGLYNQPQHF	TGTGCCAGCAGCAAGTCAGGTCTTTACAATCAGCCCCAGCATTTT
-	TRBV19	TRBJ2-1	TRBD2	CASSIEGGALSYNEQFF	TGTGCCAGTAGTATAGAGGGAGGGGCCCTTTCCTACAATGAGCAGTTCTTC
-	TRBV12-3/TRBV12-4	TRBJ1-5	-	CASSWDGNQPQHF	TGTGCCAGCTCGTGGGACGGCAATCAGCCCCAGCATTTT
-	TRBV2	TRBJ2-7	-	CASRDRYYEQYF	TGTGCCAGCAGGGACAGATACTACGAGCAGTACTTC
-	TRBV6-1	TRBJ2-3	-	CASSGLDLTDTQYF	TGTGCCAGCAGTGGACTAGACCTCACAGATACGCAGTATTTT
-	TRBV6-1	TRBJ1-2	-	CASSPQGPSNYGYTF	TGTGCCAGCAGCCCGCAAGGACCCTCTAACTATGGCTACACCTTC
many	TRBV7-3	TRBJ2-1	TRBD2	CASSSSGGAYEQFF	TGTGCCAGCAGCTCTAGCGGGGGGGCCTATGAGCAGTTCTTC
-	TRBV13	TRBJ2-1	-	CASSLGIAGSDEQFF	TGTGCCAGCAGCTTAGGAATTGCAGGGTCGGATGAGCAGTTCTTC
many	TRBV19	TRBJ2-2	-	CASSSIPGGELFF	TGTGCCAGTAGTAGCATTCCTGGCGGGGAGCTGTTTTTT
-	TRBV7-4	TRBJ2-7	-	CASSLAHVEQYF	TGTGCCAGCAGCTTAGCCCACGTCGAGCAGTACTTC
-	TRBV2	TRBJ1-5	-	CASSEVGGARPQHF	TGTGCCAGCAGTGAAGTCGGGGGGGCCCGGCCCCAGCATTTT
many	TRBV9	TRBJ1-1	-	CASSEMGGPNTEAFF	TGTGCCAGCAGCGAGATGGGAGGCCCGAACACTGAAGCTTTCTTT
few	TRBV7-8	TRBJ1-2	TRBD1	CASSMGTANGDLYGYTF	TGTGCCAGCAGCATGGGGACAGCGAATGGGGATCTCTATGGCTACACCTTC
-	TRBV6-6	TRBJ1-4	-	CASSNMGRGEKLFF	TGTGCCAGCAGTAACATGGGCAGGGGTGAAAAACTGTTTTTT
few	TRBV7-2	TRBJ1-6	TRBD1	CASSLTGTGLRPPLHF	TGTGCCAGCAGCTTAACCGGGACAGGGTTACGTCCACCCCTCCACTTT
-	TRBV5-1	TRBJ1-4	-	CASSLGDPNEKLFF	TGCGCCAGCAGCCTGGGGGATCCTAATGAAAAACTGTTTTTT
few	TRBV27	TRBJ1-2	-	CASSLFPQSYGYTF	TGTGCCAGCAGTTTATTCCCCCAGTCCTATGGCTACACCTTC